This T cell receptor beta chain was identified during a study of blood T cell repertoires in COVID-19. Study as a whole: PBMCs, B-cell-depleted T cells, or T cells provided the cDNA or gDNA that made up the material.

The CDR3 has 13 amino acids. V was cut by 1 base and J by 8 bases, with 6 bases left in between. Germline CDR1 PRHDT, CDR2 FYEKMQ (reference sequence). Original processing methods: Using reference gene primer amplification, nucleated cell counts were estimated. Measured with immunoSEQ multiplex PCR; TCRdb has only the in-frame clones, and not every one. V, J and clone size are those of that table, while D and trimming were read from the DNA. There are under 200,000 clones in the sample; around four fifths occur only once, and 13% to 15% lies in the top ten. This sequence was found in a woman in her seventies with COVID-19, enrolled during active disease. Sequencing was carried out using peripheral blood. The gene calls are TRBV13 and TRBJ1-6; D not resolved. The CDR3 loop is CASSLVRDSPLHF. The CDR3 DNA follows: TGTGCCAGCAGCTTAGTTCGGGATTCACCCCTCCACTTT.